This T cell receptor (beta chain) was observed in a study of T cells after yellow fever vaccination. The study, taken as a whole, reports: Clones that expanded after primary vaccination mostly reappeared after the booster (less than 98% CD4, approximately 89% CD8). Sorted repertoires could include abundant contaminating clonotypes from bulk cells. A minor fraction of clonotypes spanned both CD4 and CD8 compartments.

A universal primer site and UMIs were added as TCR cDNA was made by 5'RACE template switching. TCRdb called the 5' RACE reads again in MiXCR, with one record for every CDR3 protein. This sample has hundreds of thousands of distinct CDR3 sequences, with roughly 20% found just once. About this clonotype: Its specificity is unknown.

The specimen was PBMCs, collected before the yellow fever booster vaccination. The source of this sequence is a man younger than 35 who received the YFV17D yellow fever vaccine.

CDR3 amino acids: CASSVAGDTGELFF. As DNA, the CDR3 is TGTGCCAGCAGCGTAGCCGGCGACACCGGGGAGCTGTTTTTT. The J gene is TRBJ2-2, the V gene TRBV9, with D unresolved. The V end lost 0 bases, the J end lost 3 bases, and 6 bases lay between the germline ends. CDR3 size: 14 residues. Germline V gene sequence: CDR1 SGDLS, CDR2 YYNGEE. Complete variable domain (other parts from reference TRBV9 and TRBJ2-2): DSGVTQTPKHLITATGQRVTLRCSPRSGDLSVYWYQQSLDQGLQFLIQYYNGEERAKGNILERFSAQQFPDLHSELNLSSLELGDSALYFCASSVAGDTGELFFGEGSRLTVL.